This TCR beta chain was obtained from a study of T cell changes during pregnancy in multiple sclerosis. Some clones are missing from TCRdb's copy, which holds only in-frame ones; the method was immunoSEQ multiplex PCR. The sample comprises 25,000 to 40,000 clones, 91% of which are singletons, and about 3.9% rests with the top ten. The clonotype comes from a female donor in good health, enrolled as a control in a pregnancy study. This material consisted of CD8+ T cells from peripheral blood mononuclear cells, taken in the second trimester of pregnancy.

The CDR3 is CAIRDMTANTEAFF. The CDR3 nucleotides read TGTGCCATCAGAGATATGACAGCGAACACTGAAGCTTTCTTT. The chain joins TRBV10-3 to TRBJ1-1; tentative D call: TRBD1 (5 bases). The CDR3 is 14 residues long. Germline V CDR1 and CDR2: ENHRY, SYGVKD. V was clipped by 6 bases and J by 1 base, with 12 bases between them.